This passage covers 26 T cell receptor beta chains from one sample sequenced in a study of T-cell reconstitution after alpha-beta-depleted transplantation in children. Construction of the TCRbeta library involved unique molecular identifiers. MiXCR, applied by TCRdb to the PCR reads, yields one record per CDR3 protein. The sample contains some 400,000 distinct CDR3 sequences, just over 20% of which appear only once. The sequencing here drew on PBMCs from the stem cell graft donor, taken from the stem cell graft. The receptors were gathered from a human donor who donated a stem cell graft to a child with acute myeloid leukemia.

CDR3 loop: CASSPQLAGPYEQYF. The CDR3 DNA reads TGCGCCAGCAGCCCTCAACTAGCGGGACCCTACGAGCAGTACTTC. This sequence joins TRBV5-1 and TRBJ2-7, with TRBD2 identical over 10 bases. Germline CDR1 reads SGHRS; CDR2 reads YFSETQ. This CDR3 is built from 15 residues. V shed 4 bases and J 2 bases; nucleotides not matched to a gene: 6.

This clonotype appeared many times. The V and J genes are TRBV10-2 and TRBJ2-3, with D possibly being TRBD1 (5 bases). The CDR3 is made up of 13 amino acids. Germline-derived CDR1 and CDR2 are WSHSY and SAAADI. Trimming left V 8 bases short and J 5 bases short, with 14 bases between. Written as DNA, the CDR3 is TGCGCCAGCTTGACTGGGGCAATAGATACGCAGTATTTT. This encodes CASLTGAIDTQYF.

This chain links TRBV12-3 or TRBV12-4 with TRBJ2-2; D gene ambiguous. There are 15 residues in the CDR3. V lost 0 bases and J 1 base, leaving 6 bases between the germline ends. The chain's CDR3 is CASSLAPRNTGELFF. CDR3 nucleotides: TGTGCCAGCAGTTTAGCCCCACGGAACACCGGGGAGCTGTTTTTT.

This clonotype was seen a few times. The chain joins TRBV12-3 or TRBV12-4 to TRBJ2-7, with D hard to call. CDR3 length: 13 amino acids. V dropped 5 bases and J dropped 3 bases, with 11 bases sitting between them. The CDR3 coding sequence is TGTGCCAGCAGTACAGAACCCGGCTACGAGCAGTACTTC. The encoded protein is CASSTEPGYEQYF.

This clonotype occurred many times. The V call is TRBV15, the J call TRBJ2-7; D assignment may be TRBD1 or TRBD2 (8 bases each). Germline V CDR1 and CDR2: LNHNV, YYDKDF (reference sequence). V dropped 0 bases and J dropped 6 bases, with 24 bases sitting between them. CDR3 size: 18 residues. The CDR3 reads CATSRDRSGTGLRGEQYF. As DNA, the CDR3 is TGTGCCACCAGCAGAGATCGTAGCGGGACAGGCCTCCGGGGCGAGCAGTACTTC.

This clonotype was seen more than once but under ten times. The V and J genes are TRBV6-5 and TRBJ1-1, with a weak D call TRBD1 (5 bases). Germline loops: CDR1 MNHEY, CDR2 SVGAGI. V dropped 2 bases and J dropped 7 bases, with 17 bases sitting between them. The CDR3 length is 15 residues. CDR3 nucleotide sequence: TGTGCCAGCAGTTACCCAAATAGGGGAAGTAATGAAGCTTTCTTT. Its translation is CASSYPNRGSNEAFF.

This clonotype has ten or more counts. V and J are TRBV12-3 or TRBV12-4 and TRBJ2-7, with TRBD2 matching 11 bases. The CDR3 runs to 14 residues. Germline trimming cut 7 bases from V and 3 bases from J; bases unmatched to any gene: 5. CDR3 region: CASTFSGRDYEQYF. CDR3 bases: TGTGCCAGCACATTTAGCGGGAGGGACTACGAGCAGTACTTC.

V and J are TRBV13 and TRBJ1-1, with TRBD1 identical over 9 bases. The CDR3 sequence is 12 residues long. V shed 5 bases and J 11 bases; nucleotides not matched to a gene: 6. Germline lookup yields CDR1 PRHDT and CDR2 FYEKMQ (reference sequence). The CDR3: CASSPDRGMAFF. The CDR3 DNA reads as TGTGCCAGCAGCCCAGACAGGGGGATGGCTTTCTTT.

This clonotype was observed a few times. V usage is TRBV15 and J usage is TRBJ2-7, with TRBD1 as a possible D gene (5 bases). Germline V CDR1 and CDR2: LNHNV, YYDKDF (reference sequence). V was shortened by 2 bases and J by 4 bases, with 9 bases between the two germline ends. The CDR3 runs to 13 residues. CDR3 coding DNA: TGTGCCACCAGCAGACGACAGACATACGAGCAGTACTTC. Translating gives CATSRRQTYEQYF.

The chain combines TRBV20-1 with TRBJ2-3; 13 bases map to TRBD2. This CDR3 region has 18 residues. V lost 5 bases to trimming and J lost 0 bases; unmatched junction nucleotides: 11. The germline V gene has CDR1 DFQATT and CDR2 SNEGSKA (reference sequence). CDR3 DNA: TGCAGTGCTCTAGGACTAGCGGGGGACTACCTTAGCACAGATACGCAGTATTTT. This sequence encodes CSALGLAGDYLSTDTQYF.

This clonotype was seen ten or more times. V is TRBV20-1 and J is TRBJ2-7; 9 bases map to TRBD1. Trimming at V came to 1 base and at J to 5 bases, leaving 6 bases not matched to a gene. This CDR3 contains 14 residues. CDR1 is DFQATT and CDR2 is SNEGSKA in the germline V gene (reference sequence). The CDR3 region has the DNA TGCAGTGCTAGAGCCGACAGGGGGATCCACGAGCAGTACTTC. Encoded protein: CSARADRGIHEQYF.

The chain joins TRBV29-1 to TRBJ2-1; TRBD1 matches at 8 bases. The ends lost 5 bases at V and 10 bases at J; junction bases unmatched: 4. The length of the CDR3 is 11 residues. Per the germline V gene, CDR1 is SQVTM and CDR2 is ANQGSEA. CDR3 sequence: CSVRTGGEQFF. CDR3 DNA: TGCAGCGTTAGAACAGGGGGGGAGCAGTTCTTC.

This clonotype has ten or more counts. The CDR3 loop is CSAPGTSGTPLLQYF. In DNA form, the CDR3 reads TGCAGTGCCCCCGGGACTAGCGGGACCCCCCTCCTCCAGTATTTT. The chain recombines TRBV20-1 with TRBJ2-3; 13 positions agree with TRBD2. The CDR3 is made up of 15 amino acids. V was pared by 6 bases and J by 12 bases, with 15 bases of the junction left unmatched. CDR1 DFQATT and CDR2 SNEGSKA come from the germline V gene (reference sequence).

This rearrangement joins TRBV11-2 to TRBJ2-2; D unresolved. Germline V gene sequence: CDR1 SGHAT, CDR2 FQNNGV. The CDR3 has 13 amino acids. The V gene lost 3 bases and the J gene lost 6 bases, with 8 bases spanning the gap. CDR3 sequence: CASSFRAAGELFF. In nucleotides, the CDR3 is TGTGCCAGCAGCTTTCGAGCCGCCGGGGAGCTGTTTTTT.

This clonotype has just one count. This chain uses TRBV27 with TRBJ1-1; D is undetermined. Trimming stripped 3 bases from V and 0 bases from J, with 5 bases between. CDR3 length: 13 amino acids. The germline CDR1 and CDR2 sequences are MNHEY and SMNVEV (reference sequence). CDR3 residues: CASSFVVNTEAFF. CDR3 DNA sequence: TGTGCCAGCAGTTTTGTCGTGAACACTGAAGCTTTCTTT.

The chain joins TRBV28 to TRBJ1-5; no clear D gene. Germline CDR1 is MDHEN and CDR2 is SYDVKM. The V gene lost 7 bases and the J gene lost 7 bases, with 14 bases spanning the gap. The CDR3 consists of 13 residues. The CDR3 DNA is TGTGCCAGCACCAAATTCGCCTACCAGCCCCAGCATTTT. Its protein is CASTKFAYQPQHF.

This clonotype was found once. This chain uses TRBV20-1 with TRBJ1-2; tentative D call: TRBD1 (5 bases). The CDR3 loop spans 13 amino acids. The germline V and J ends were trimmed by 6 bases and 3 bases, with 14 bases remaining between them. Germline CDR1 and CDR2: DFQATT and SNEGSKA (reference sequence). CDR3 protein: CSANGGFDYGYTF. DNA of the CDR3: TGCAGTGCCAATGGGGGGTTTGACTATGGCTACACCTTC.

This sequence joins TRBV7-9 and TRBJ1-1; 8 nucleotides align to TRBD1. The V and J ends lost 5 bases and 4 bases, in that order; junction bases with no gene match: 6. The length of the CDR3 is 14 residues. Germline V gives CDR1 SEHNR, CDR2 FQNEAQ (reference sequence). Here the CDR3 reads CASSPTGAATEAFF. The DNA of the CDR3 is TGTGCCAGCAGCCCGACAGGGGCGGCCACTGAAGCTTTCTTT.

The chain joins TRBV12-3 or TRBV12-4 to TRBJ2-1; D tentatively reads TRBD1 or TRBD2 (5 bases each). The CDR3 is made up of 13 amino acids. V shed 5 bases and J shed 7 bases, with 12 bases lying between them. The CDR3 sequence: CASSLGTANEQFF. Written as DNA, the CDR3 is TGTGCCAGCAGTCTCGGGACGGCAAATGAGCAGTTCTTC.

This clonotype has a handful of counts. The chain has TRBV30 and TRBJ2-7; D is unclear. V was trimmed by 0 bases and J by 0 bases, leaving 12 bases between them. This CDR3 is 15 amino acids long. Looked up from germline, CDR1 is GTSNPN and CDR2 is SVGIG (reference sequence). As DNA, the CDR3 is TGTGCCTGGAGTGTACGGGCAGCAGCCTCCTACGAGCAGTACTTC. Protein: CAWSVRAAASYEQYF.

The table lists this clonotype with a few counts. This rearrangement joins TRBV24-1 to TRBJ2-1; D is possibly TRBD2 (6 bases). V lost 4 bases, J lost 9 bases, and 15 bases lay in between. Germline V gene sequence: CDR1 KGHDR, CDR2 SFDVKD. The CDR3 covers 14 residues. The CDR3 is CATSDPWAGGEQFF. CDR3 coding DNA: TGTGCCACCAGTGACCCCTGGGCCGGGGGTGAGCAGTTCTTC.

In nucleotides, the CDR3 is TGCAGTGCTAGTGGACACCCTAGAAAAAACATTCAGTACTTC. Translating it yields CSASGHPRKNIQYF. The J gene is TRBJ2-4, the V gene TRBV20-1, with D possibly being TRBD1 (5 bases). Germline V gene lookup returns CDR1 DFQATT and CDR2 SNEGSKA (reference sequence). The CDR3 loop spans 14 amino acids. Trimming cost V 3 bases and J 4 bases, with 13 bases left between them.

The sample holds a few counts of this clonotype. The chain employs TRBV3-1 and TRBJ2-1; 7 bases line up with TRBD2. CDR3 length: 14 residues. V lost 7 bases and J lost 6; bases outside the gene matches: 9. The V gene's germline CDR1 is LGHDT and CDR2 YNNKEL (reference sequence). In DNA, the CDR3 is TGTGCCAGCACATCAGCGGGAACGAGCAATGAGCAGTTCTTC. Translation: CASTSAGTSNEQFF.

This clonotype was observed a handful of times. The rearrangement joins TRBV5-1 to TRBJ2-7; 11 bases line up with TRBD2. CDR1 and CDR2 (germline): SGHRS, YFSETQ. The CDR3 extends over 14 amino acids. Losses at the gene ends were 5 bases for V and 6 bases for J; bases not matched to a gene: 7. CDR3 amino acids: CASRRTSGLLEQYF. CDR3 coding DNA: TGCGCCAGCAGACGGACTAGCGGGTTACTCGAGCAGTACTTC. Full variable domain (remainder filled in from reference TRBV5-1 and TRBJ2-7): KAGVTQTPRYLIKTRGQQVTLSCSPISGHRSVSWYQQTPGQGLQFLFEYFSETQRNKGNFPGRFSGRQFSNSRSEMNVSTLELGDSALYLCASRRTSGLLEQYFGPGTRLTVT.

The V gene is TRBV13, the J gene TRBJ2-1; no firm D call. The CDR3 is 19 residues long. Germline-derived CDR1 and CDR2 are PRHDT and FYEKMQ (reference sequence). Trimming pared 2 bases from V and 8 bases from J, leaving 28 bases between. The CDR3 reads CASSLQPPQSVAALHEQFF. The CDR3 DNA sequence: TGTGCCAGCAGCTTACAGCCGCCCCAAAGCGTCGCCGCGCTCCATGAGCAGTTCTTC.

This clonotype has a handful of counts. This chain links TRBV11-1 with TRBJ2-1; maybe TRBD1 (6 bases). V was pared by 3 bases and J by 1 base, with 19 bases between. CDR1 and CDR2 from the germline V gene are SGHAT and FQDESV (reference sequence). This CDR3 is built from 18 residues. In DNA form, the CDR3 reads TGTGCCAGCAGCTTTTTAGCAGGGGCCCTAGTGTCCTACAATGAGCAGTTCTTC. This gives the protein CASSFLAGALVSYNEQFF.